This T cell receptor (beta chain) was found in a study of a mutant IDH1 vaccine in newly diagnosed glioma. Across the whole study: Initiation of the vaccine course occurred 4-6 weeks after radiotherapy alone, or alongside temozolomide cycles. Previous care, which was radiotherapy, temozolomide, or both, most often involved both.

CDR3 length: 16 residues. CDR1 and CDR2 from the germline V gene are MGHRA and YSYEKL. J lost 2 bases, V lost 0 bases, and 7 bases had no gene match. The method was immunoSEQ multiplex PCR; TCRdb's version includes in-frame clones alone and lacks a portion of them. The table includes roughly 130,000 clones, roughly 75% detected once. As to time point: week 11, during vaccination. Doses of 300 ug of mutant IDH1 20-mer peptide were given with topical imiquimod. Of note for this clone: As yet, its antigen is unknown.

This sequence joins TRBV4-1 and TRBJ2-7, with TRBD2 matching 7 bases. The specimen comprised PBMCs, sampled from a glioma patient whose treatment included an IDH1 peptide vaccine. This receptor was obtained from a middle-aged man with glioma. The CDR3 nucleotides are TGCGCCAGCAGCCAAGATAGCGGGCGGTCCCCCTACGAGCAGTACTTC. Its translation: CASSQDSGRSPYEQYF.